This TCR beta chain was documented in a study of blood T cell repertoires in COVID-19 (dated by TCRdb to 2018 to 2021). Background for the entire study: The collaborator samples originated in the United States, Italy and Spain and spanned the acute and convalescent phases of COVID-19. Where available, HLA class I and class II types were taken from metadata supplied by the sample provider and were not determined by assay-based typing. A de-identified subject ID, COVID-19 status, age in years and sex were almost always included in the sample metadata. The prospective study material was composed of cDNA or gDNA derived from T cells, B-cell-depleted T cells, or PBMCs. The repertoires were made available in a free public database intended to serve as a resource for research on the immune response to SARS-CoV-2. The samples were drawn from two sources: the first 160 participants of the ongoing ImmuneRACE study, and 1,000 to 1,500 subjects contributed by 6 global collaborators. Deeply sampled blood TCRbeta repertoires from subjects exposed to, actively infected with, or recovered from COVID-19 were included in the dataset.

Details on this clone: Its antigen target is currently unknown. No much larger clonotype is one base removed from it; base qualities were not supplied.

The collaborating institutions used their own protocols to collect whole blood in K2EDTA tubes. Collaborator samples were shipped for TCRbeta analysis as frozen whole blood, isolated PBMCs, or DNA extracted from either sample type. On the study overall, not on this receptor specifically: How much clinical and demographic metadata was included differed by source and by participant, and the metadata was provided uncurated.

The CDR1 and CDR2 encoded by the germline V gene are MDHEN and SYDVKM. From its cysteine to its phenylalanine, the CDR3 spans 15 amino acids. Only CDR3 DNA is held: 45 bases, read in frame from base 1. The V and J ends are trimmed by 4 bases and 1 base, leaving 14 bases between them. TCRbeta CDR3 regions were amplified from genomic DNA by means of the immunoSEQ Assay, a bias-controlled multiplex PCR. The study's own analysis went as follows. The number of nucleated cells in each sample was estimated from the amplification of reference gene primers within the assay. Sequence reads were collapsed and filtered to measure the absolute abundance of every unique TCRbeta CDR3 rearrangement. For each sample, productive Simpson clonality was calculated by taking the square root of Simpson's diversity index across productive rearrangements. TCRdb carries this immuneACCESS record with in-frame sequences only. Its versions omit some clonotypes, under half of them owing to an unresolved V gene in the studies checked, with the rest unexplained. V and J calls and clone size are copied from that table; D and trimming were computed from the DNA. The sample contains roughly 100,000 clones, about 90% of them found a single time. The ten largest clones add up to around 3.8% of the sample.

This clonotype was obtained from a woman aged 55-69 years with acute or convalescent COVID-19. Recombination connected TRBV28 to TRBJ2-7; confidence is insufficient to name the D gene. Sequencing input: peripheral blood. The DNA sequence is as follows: TGTGCCAGCAGTTCCCCGGGTATAGCTTCCTACGAGCAGTACTTC. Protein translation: CASSSPGIASYEQYF.